The T cell receptor beta chain described here comes from a study of T cell changes during pregnancy in multiple sclerosis. The protocol was immunoSEQ multiplex PCR, while the TCRdb copy is restricted to in-frame clones and leaves out a portion. The table has roughly 28,000 clones, more than 80% seen once. Germline lookup yields CDR1 SEHNR and CDR2 FQNEAQ (reference sequence). Trimming removed 2 bases from V and 2 bases from J, with 11 bases in between. The CDR3 is 15 residues long. The rearrangement joins TRBV7-9 to TRBJ2-3, with D tentatively TRBD2 (5 bases). The clonotype comes from a female donor with multiple sclerosis, enrolled in a pregnancy study. Sequenced material: CD8+ T cells from peripheral blood mononuclear cells, taken before pregnancy. CDR3 in DNA: TGTGCCAGCAGCTTAAGTGCGGGTTTCACAGATACGCAGTATTTT. It translates to CASSLSAGFTDTQYF.